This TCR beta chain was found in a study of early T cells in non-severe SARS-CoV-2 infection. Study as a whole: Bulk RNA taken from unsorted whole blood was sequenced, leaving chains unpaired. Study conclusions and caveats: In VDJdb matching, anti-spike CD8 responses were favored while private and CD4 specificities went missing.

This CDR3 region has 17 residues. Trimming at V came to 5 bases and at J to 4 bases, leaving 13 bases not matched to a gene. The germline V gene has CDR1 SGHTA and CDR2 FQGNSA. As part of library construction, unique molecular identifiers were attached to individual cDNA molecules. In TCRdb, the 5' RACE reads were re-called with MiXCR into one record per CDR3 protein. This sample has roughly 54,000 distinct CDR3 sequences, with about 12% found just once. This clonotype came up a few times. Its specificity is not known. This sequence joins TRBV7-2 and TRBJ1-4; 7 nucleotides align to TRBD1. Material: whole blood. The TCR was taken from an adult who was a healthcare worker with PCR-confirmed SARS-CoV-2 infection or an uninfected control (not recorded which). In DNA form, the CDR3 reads TGTGCCAGCAGCCGGACAGGAGGGTTGCATGGTAATGAAAAACTGTTTTTT. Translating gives CASSRTGGLHGNEKLFF.